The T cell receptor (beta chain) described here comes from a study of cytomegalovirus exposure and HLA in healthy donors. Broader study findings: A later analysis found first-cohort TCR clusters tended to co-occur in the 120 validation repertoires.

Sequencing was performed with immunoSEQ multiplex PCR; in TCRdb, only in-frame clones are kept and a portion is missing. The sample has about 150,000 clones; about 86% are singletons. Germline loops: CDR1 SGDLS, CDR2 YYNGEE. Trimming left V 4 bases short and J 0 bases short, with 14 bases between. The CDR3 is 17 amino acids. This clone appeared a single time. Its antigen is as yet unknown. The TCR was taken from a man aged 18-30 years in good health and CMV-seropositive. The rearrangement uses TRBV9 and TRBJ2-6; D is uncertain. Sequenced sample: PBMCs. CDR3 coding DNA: TGTGCCAGCAGCCGTCCGGGTACAAGCTCTGGGGCCAACGTCCTGACTTTC. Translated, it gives CASSRPGTSSGANVLTF.